This entry lists 22 T cell receptor beta chains sequenced from one sample in a study of early T cells in non-severe SARS-CoV-2 infection. TCRdb used MiXCR to reprocess the 5' RACE reads, holding one entry per CDR3 protein. The table records tens of thousands of distinct CDR3 sequences, roughly 6.2% of them present only once. The sequencing sample was made of whole blood. These TCRs come from an adult who was a healthcare worker with PCR-confirmed SARS-CoV-2 infection or an uninfected control (not recorded which).

The gene calls are TRBV28 and TRBJ2-5; D perhaps matches TRBD2 (7 bases). The CDR3 runs 14 residues. The germline V gene encodes CDR1 MDHEN and CDR2 SYDVKM. With 8 bases removed from V and 9 bases from J, the gap between germline ends came to 22 bases. The CDR3 loop is CASGGGGAQKSQYF. CDR3 bases: TGTGCCAGCGGAGGAGGGGGGGCCCAAAAGTCCCAGTACTTC.

This clonotype was picked up many times. The chain uses TRBV7-6 and TRBJ1-6; 10 bases are a match to TRBD1. CDR1 SGHVS and CDR2 FNYEAQ come from the germline V gene. The CDR3 spans 19 residues. Losses at the gene ends were 6 bases for V and 13 bases for J; bases not matched to a gene: 24. In DNA form, the CDR3 reads TGTGCCAGCAGTTGCGGACAGGGGGGCTCTGGTCCCTATGTATGTCCCCTCCACTTT. Encoded protein: CASSCGQGGSGPYVCPLHF.

The chain is built from TRBV3-1 and TRBJ2-7, with D unclear. The CDR3 is 13 amino acids. Trimming removed 3 bases from V and 2 bases from J, with 8 bases in between. The germline V gene encodes CDR1 LGHDT and CDR2 YNNKEL (reference sequence). This chain's CDR3 is CASSQYRTYEQYF. As DNA, the CDR3 is TGTGCCAGCAGCCAGTACAGAACCTACGAGCAGTACTTC.

This clonotype has a count of ten or more. The chain combines TRBV20-1 with TRBJ2-5, with D unresolved. Trimming shortened V by 0 bases and J by 7 bases, and 12 bases separated the two germline ends. The V gene's germline CDR1 is DFQATT and CDR2 SNEGSKA (reference sequence). This CDR3 has 13 residues. CDR3 nucleotides: TGCAGTGCTAGAGATCCCCGGCCGGGGACCCAGTACTTC. Residues: CSARDPRPGTQYF.

The CDR3 sequence is CAIYTGLPYNEQFF. The CDR3 bases are TGTGCCATCTACACGGGACTCCCCTACAATGAGCAGTTCTTC. The genes are TRBV10-3 and TRBJ2-1, with D perhaps matching TRBD2 (6 bases). CDR3 length equals 14 residues. V was cut by 8 bases and J by 2 bases, with 13 bases left in between. Germline V CDR1 and CDR2: ENHRY, SYGVKD.

The chain recombines TRBV20-1 with TRBJ2-3, with D possibly TRBD1 on 6 matching bases. V dropped 3 bases and J dropped 1 base, with 14 bases sitting between them. The CDR3 has 15 amino acids. Germline assignment: CDR1 DFQATT and CDR2 SNEGSKA (reference sequence). DNA for the CDR3: TGCAGTGCTAGTGATTGGGGACAACGCACAGATACGCAGTATTTT. This codes for CSASDWGQRTDTQYF.

This clonotype was counted only a few times. This chain connects TRBV7-9 to TRBJ2-5, with 10 nucleotides matching TRBD1. With 5 bases clipped from V and 5 bases from J, the junction kept 8 bases outside the gene matches. Germline V gene lookup returns CDR1 SEHNR and CDR2 FQNEAQ (reference sequence). CDR3 length: 15 residues. The CDR3 spells CASSPTGGFMETQYF. The DNA for the CDR3 is TGTGCCAGCAGCCCGACAGGGGGCTTTATGGAGACCCAGTACTTC.

V is TRBV2 and J is TRBJ2-2; perhaps TRBD1 as D (6 bases). Germline CDR1 SNHLY, CDR2 FYNNEI. V was cut by 7 bases and J by 2 bases, with 14 bases left in between. This CDR3 region has 15 residues. CDR3 sequence reads: CASIGDTSNTGELFF. The CDR3 region has the DNA TGTGCCAGCATCGGGGACACCTCAAACACCGGGGAGCTGTTTTTT.

This chain joins TRBV29-1 and TRBJ1-2; no definite D call. V was cut by 2 bases and J by 6 bases, with 10 bases left in between. CDR1 is SQVTM and CDR2 is ANQGSEA in the germline V gene. This CDR3 comprises 12 residues. CDR3 sequence reads: CSVETRVNGYTF. The CDR3 DNA follows: TGCAGCGTTGAAACTCGCGTCAATGGCTACACCTTC.

This clonotype was counted at least ten times. The chain recombines TRBV3-1 with TRBJ2-4, with a weak D call TRBD2 (5 bases). The length of the CDR3 is 19 residues. The germline V gene has CDR1 LGHDT and CDR2 YNNKEL (reference sequence). Trimming shortened V by 0 bases and J by 1 base, and 19 bases separated the two germline ends. CDR3 DNA: TGTGCCAGCAGCCAAGAGGTAGGAGGAGTGTCCGAGGCCAAAAACATTCAGTACTTC. Translating gives CASSQEVGGVSEAKNIQYF.

The rearrangement uses TRBV27 and TRBJ2-7, with 7 bases aligning to TRBD1. The CDR3 is made up of 15 amino acids. The germline V gene has CDR1 MNHEY and CDR2 SMNVEV (reference sequence). V dropped 0 bases and J dropped 6; count of bases not matched to a gene: 8. This CDR3 reads CASSLSVTGSSEQYF. The CDR3 DNA sequence: TGTGCCAGCAGTTTATCGGTGACAGGGAGTTCCGAGCAGTACTTC.

This clonotype was observed a handful of times. This chain uses TRBV6-1 with TRBJ2-2, with 13 bases aligning to TRBD2. V trimming: 8 bases; J trimming: 4 bases; junction bases outside the gene matches: 16. Per germline, CDR1 MNHNS and CDR2 SASEGT. This CDR3 spans 19 amino acids. CDR3 region: CASERSGTSGVWGTGELFF. DNA for the CDR3: TGTGCCAGCGAAAGATCCGGGACTAGCGGGGTATGGGGCACCGGGGAGCTGTTTTTT.

There are many counts of this clonotype. This chain uses TRBV20-1 with TRBJ1-1, with D maybe TRBD1 (5 bases). Germline-derived CDR1 and CDR2 are DFQATT and SNEGSKA (reference sequence). The CDR3 covers 15 residues. The germline V and J ends were trimmed by 5 bases and 2 bases, with 18 bases remaining between them. The CDR3 bases are TGCAGTGCTGGAGGTACCGGGACTTTCAACACTGAAGCTTTCTTT. Amino acids: CSAGGTGTFNTEAFF.

The table lists this clonotype with many counts. The chain couples TRBV10-3 to TRBJ1-2; D is unclear. Germline CDR1 is ENHRY and CDR2 is SYGVKD. This CDR3 region has 14 residues. Trimming shortened V by 4 bases and J by 0 bases, and 9 bases separated the two germline ends. CDR3 sequence reads: CAISVGSANYGYTF. In nucleotides, the CDR3 is TGTGCCATCAGTGTAGGGTCAGCTAACTATGGCTACACCTTC.

There are many counts of this clonotype. The chain links TRBV7-2 to TRBJ2-7; D unclear. Germline assignment: CDR1 SGHTA and CDR2 FQGNSA. The CDR3 is 18 amino acids. V was cut by 5 bases and J by 6 bases, with 29 bases left in between. The CDR3 DNA is TGTGCCAGCAGCCAACGTCTCCAGTCGGTGCGAGGATCGGTCGAGCAGTACTTC. Encoded protein: CASSQRLQSVRGSVEQYF.

This clonotype occurred many times. This chain uses TRBV20-1 with TRBJ2-7, with D possibly matching TRBD1 (6 bases). Germline CDR1 and CDR2: DFQATT and SNEGSKA (reference sequence). The V gene lost 3 bases and the J gene lost 6 bases, with 15 bases spanning the gap. The CDR3 is made up of 13 amino acids. CDR3 in DNA: TGCAGTGCTAGCCTCCTAGAGGGGGTCGAGCAGTACTTC. This translates into CSASLLEGVEQYF.

The sample holds a few counts of this clonotype. This sequence joins TRBV27 and TRBJ2-3, with 9 nucleotides matching TRBD1. Trimming removed 8 bases from V and 4 bases from J; junction bases left unmatched: 7. Germline lookup yields CDR1 MNHEY and CDR2 SMNVEV (reference sequence). The CDR3 covers 14 residues. CDR3 nucleotide sequence: TGTGCCAGCCAAGACAGGGGGACTGCAGATACGCAGTATTTT. As protein: CASQDRGTADTQYF.

This clonotype was picked up many times. The gene calls are TRBV7-3 and TRBJ2-1, with D maybe TRBD1 (6 bases). The V end was cut by 5 bases, the J end by 7 bases, with 12 bases between. The CDR3 runs to 13 residues. In germline, CDR1 is SGHTA, CDR2 FQGTGA. For the CDR3, the DNA is TGTGCCAGCAGCGCCCGGGACATAAATGAGCAGTTCTTC. This sequence encodes CASSARDINEQFF.

This clonotype was seen at least ten times. This sequence joins TRBV6-6 and TRBJ2-1, with 7 bases matching TRBD1. This CDR3 region has 14 residues. Germline values: CDR1 MNHNY, CDR2 SVGAGI (reference sequence). Unmatched junction bases numbered 3, after V lost 0 bases and J lost 7 bases. The CDR3 reads CASSYSTDRNEQFF. The CDR3 DNA reads as TGTGCCAGCAGTTACTCAACGGACAGGAATGAGCAGTTCTTC.

Details on this clonotype: A much larger clonotype is one base distant, so this may be a read error. J is TRBJ2-7 and V is TRBV3-1, with 8 bases identical to TRBD1. Trimming at V came to 4 bases and at J to 2 bases, leaving 7 bases not matched to a gene. The CDR3 has 15 residues. From germline, CDR1 is LGHDT and CDR2 YNNKEL (reference sequence). The DNA for the CDR3 is TGTGCCAGCAGCCGGGCCGGGGACAGGACCTACGAGCAGTACTTC. It yields the protein CASSRAGDRTYEQYF.

The chain uses TRBV5-4 and TRBJ1-2; perhaps TRBD1 as D (5 bases). The CDR3 is 14 residues long. CDR1 is SGHNT and CDR2 is YYREEE in the germline V gene (reference sequence). V lost 4 bases, J lost 4 bases, and 14 bases lay in between. CDR3 DNA sequence: TGTGCCAGCAGCGGGGGACGGGTCTCCTATGGCTACACCTTC. Protein: CASSGGRVSYGYTF.

CDR3 loop: CASTASGGSYNEQFF. The CDR3, as DNA: TGTGCCAGCACTGCCAGCGGGGGCTCCTACAATGAGCAGTTCTTC. The V and J genes are TRBV2 and TRBJ2-1; 8 bases are a match to TRBD2. Losses at the gene ends were 7 bases for V and 0 bases for J; bases not matched to a gene: 5. This CDR3 is built from 15 residues. Per the germline V gene, CDR1 is SNHLY and CDR2 is FYNNEI.